This T cell receptor beta chain was captured by sequencing in a study of T cell responses to AZD1222 COVID-19 vaccine. Study-level results: Spike-specific TCR breadth and depth were elevated following two AZD1222 doses.

The repertoire was sequenced with immunoSEQ multiplex PCR; TCRdb's copy has only in-frame clones and lacks some. The sample holds 100,000 or so clones, around 83% seen once. About this clone itself: What it binds is unknown.

This receptor was identified in an adult in good health. This specimen was peripheral blood, taken on day 0 of AZD1222 vaccination.

The CDR3 loop reads CASSSGGEQIGYTF. As DNA, the CDR3 is TGTGCCAGCAGTTCGGGGGGAGAACAAATCGGCTACACCTTC. V usage is TRBV28 and J usage is TRBJ1-2, with D possibly TRBD1 on 5 matching bases. CDR1 and CDR2 from the germline V gene are MDHEN and SYDVKM. CDR3 length: 14 residues. Trimming took off 4 bases at V and 8 bases at J, with 17 bases between the two ends.